This TCR beta chain is drawn from a study of blood T cell repertoires in COVID-19. Study information: Samples came from the United States, Italy and Spain, spanning acute and convalescent COVID-19. PBMCs, B-cell-depleted T cells, or T cells provided the cDNA or gDNA that made up the material.

J was trimmed by 10 bases and V by 4 bases; bases with no gene match: 9. CDR3 length: 16 residues. Germline V gives CDR1 KGHSH, CDR2 LQKENI. In the original analysis: Cell counts per sample came from amplifying reference gene primers. Here immunoSEQ multiplex PCR was the method, and the copy in TCRdb shows in-frame clones only, minus some. That table gives V, J and clone size, and the DNA gave D and trimming. The repertoire has approximately 15,000 clones, around nine tenths of them found once; the top ten carry almost 4.5%. The origin of this receptor is a man between 60 and 75 years old with active COVID-19. Sequenced material: peripheral blood. V is TRBV18 and J is TRBJ1-6; TRBD1 matches at 11 bases. CDR3 sequence reads: CASSRRTGGQESPLHF. The CDR3 DNA reads TGTGCCAGCTCACGCAGGACAGGGGGCCAAGAATCACCCCTCCACTTT.